This entry lists 14 T cell receptor beta chains sequenced from one sample in a study of radiotherapy plus CTLA-4 blockade in lung cancer. This table comes from immunoSEQ multiplex PCR, and its TCRdb copy is limited to in-frame clones, with some not included. The sample lists 25,000 to 30,000 clones, approximately 77% occurring once. Sequencing was performed on peripheral blood, taken from a patient treated with radiotherapy plus ipilimumab. The receptors here all came from a human donor with non-small cell lung cancer that progressed on radiotherapy plus ipilimumab.

The V and J genes are TRBV15 and TRBJ2-3; 7 bases align to TRBD2. V trimming: 7 bases; J trimming: 2 bases; junction bases outside the gene matches: 12. Germline V gene sequence: CDR1 LNHNV, CDR2 YYDKDF (reference sequence). The CDR3 sequence is 16 residues long. CDR3 residues: CATNSEASGITDTQYF. CDR3 DNA: TGTGCCACCAACTCGGAGGCTAGCGGAATCACAGATACGCAGTATTTT.

This clone appeared a few times. Other nucleotide sequences in the sample specify the same CDR3. The chain carries TRBV5-4 and TRBJ1-1; no clear D gene. From germline, CDR1 is SGHNT and CDR2 YYREEE (reference sequence). The CDR3 is 15 residues long. Deletions cut 1 base from V and 0 bases from J, with 10 bases between. As DNA, the CDR3 is TGTGCCAGCAGCTTGAACGGAGACATGAACACTGAAGCTTTCTTT. Translating it yields CASSLNGDMNTEAFF.

The V call is TRBV9, the J call TRBJ2-1; D unclear. Germline V lookup: CDR1 SGDLS, CDR2 YYNGEE. The CDR3 loop spans 15 amino acids. V was cut by 0 bases and J by 7 bases, with 14 bases left in between. The CDR3 DNA reads TGTGCCAGCAGCGTAGCTGGGGATTCGAAGAATGAGCAGTTCTTC. Translation: CASSVAGDSKNEQFF.

V is TRBV6-6 and J is TRBJ2-1; 11 bases fit TRBD1. This CDR3 is built from 14 residues. CDR1 is MNHNY and CDR2 is SVGAGI in the germline V gene (reference sequence). V lost 6 bases, J lost 6 bases, and 4 bases stayed unmatched. This chain's CDR3 is CASRPGTGGNEQFF. The DNA for the CDR3 is TGTGCCAGCAGACCCGGGACAGGGGGCAATGAGCAGTTCTTC.

This clone was counted a single time. The DNA for the CDR3 is TGTGCCAGCAGGGCGGGACGGAGCGTTACCTATCAGCCCCAGCATTTT. It is translated as CASRAGRSVTYQPQHF. The chain is built from TRBV28 and TRBJ1-5; tentatively, D is TRBD1 (5 bases). Germline lookup yields CDR1 MDHEN and CDR2 SYDVKM. The germline V and J ends were trimmed by 6 bases and 5 bases, with 20 bases remaining between them. This CDR3 region has 16 residues.

The chain employs TRBV29-1 and TRBJ1-2; 7 nucleotides align to TRBD1. CDR1 is SQVTM and CDR2 is ANQGSEA in the germline V gene. The CDR3 contains 17 residues. J gave up 6 bases and V 4 bases, and 20 bases lay outside the gene matches. The CDR3 spells CSVGTLRGTADADGYTF. In nucleotides, the CDR3 is TGCAGCGTTGGGACCCTACGAGGGACAGCCGATGCTGATGGCTACACCTTC.

The rearrangement joins TRBV7-2 to TRBJ2-7; 7 nucleotides line up with TRBD2. The length of the CDR3 is 15 residues. CDR1 is SGHTA, CDR2 FQGNSA, per germline. V was pared by 0 bases and J by 2 bases, with 4 bases of the junction left unmatched. CDR3 in DNA: TGTGCCAGCAGCTTAGCTCGGGGGGTAGCCTACGAGCAGTACTTC. This encodes CASSLARGVAYEQYF.

This chain joins TRBV2 and TRBJ2-6; D is perhaps TRBD1 (6 bases). The V end was cut by 2 bases, the J end by 4 bases, with 15 bases between. The germline V gene has CDR1 SNHLY and CDR2 FYNNEI. The CDR3 sequence is 17 residues long. The CDR3 loop reads CASSENTGLRGANVLTF. Here the CDR3 DNA reads TGTGCCAGCAGTGAAAATACAGGGCTGAGGGGGGCCAACGTCCTGACTTTC.

V and J are TRBV7-6 and TRBJ2-2; no reliable D call. Trimming left V 2 bases short and J 4 bases short, with 8 bases between. Germline V gene lookup returns CDR1 SGHVS and CDR2 FNYEAQ. The CDR3 sequence is 14 residues long. The CDR3: CASSLTGGTGELFF. The CDR3 DNA is TGTGCCAGCAGCTTAACGGGCGGCACCGGGGAGCTGTTTTTT.

The table lists this clone with a count of one. CDR3 residues: CASSSDMNTEAFF. In DNA, the CDR3 is TGTGCCAGCAGCTCCGATATGAACACTGAAGCTTTCTTT. The chain recombines TRBV7-9 with TRBJ1-1; D gene unclear. The germline CDR1 and CDR2 sequences are SEHNR and FQNEAQ (reference sequence). The CDR3 loop spans 13 amino acids. V lost 4 bases, J lost 0 bases, and 6 bases lay in between.

The V call is TRBV30, the J call TRBJ1-6; D possibly corresponds to TRBD1 (6 bases). This CDR3 spans 15 amino acids. V was trimmed by 0 bases and J by 2 bases, leaving 8 bases between them. The V gene's germline CDR1 is GTSNPN and CDR2 SVGIG (reference sequence). CDR3 nucleotide sequence: TGTGCCTGGAGTGTACAGGGCCCCTATAATTCACCCCTCCACTTT. This codes for CAWSVQGPYNSPLHF.

This clone was counted only a few times. The rearrangement uses TRBV28 and TRBJ1-5; the D is unclear. CDR1 is MDHEN, CDR2 SYDVKM, per germline. The CDR3 is 12 residues long. Trimming pared 7 bases from V and 9 bases from J, leaving 13 bases between. The CDR3 here is CASTNPRGPQHF. The CDR3 nucleotides are TGTGCCAGCACCAATCCAAGAGGGCCCCAGCATTTT.

This clone has more than one count but fewer than ten. The gene calls are TRBV29-1 and TRBJ2-7; tentatively, D is TRBD1 (5 bases). Germline V CDR1 and CDR2: SQVTM, ANQGSEA. The CDR3 is 14 amino acids. The V end lost 3 bases, the J end lost 2 bases, and 14 bases lay between the germline ends. In nucleotides, the CDR3 is TGCAGCGTTGAGTGGGTAGGGGAACCCTACGAGCAGTACTTC. Amino acids: CSVEWVGEPYEQYF.

The chain carries TRBV28 and TRBJ1-5, with a tentative D call TRBD1 (5 bases). V gave up 7 bases and J gave up 7 bases, with 17 bases separating them. In germline, CDR1 is MDHEN, CDR2 SYDVKM. This CDR3 region has 14 residues. The CDR3 coding sequence is TGTGCCAGCACCCTTAAGGGGAAAGGCCAGCCCCAGCATTTT. It encodes CASTLKGKGQPQHF.